This T cell receptor (beta chain) was obtained from a study of blood T cell repertoires in COVID-19. This CDR3 spans 14 amino acids. V was clipped by 2 bases and J by 4 bases; unmatched bases: 5. CDR1 KGHSH and CDR2 LQKENI come from the germline V gene. The protocol was immunoSEQ multiplex PCR, while the TCRdb copy is restricted to in-frame clones and leaves out a portion. The sample includes 390,000 or so clones, 75% to 90% of them seen just once. The sequenced sample was PBMCs or T cells enriched from blood (not recorded which). The TCR comes from a man aged 18 to 30 who had recovered from COVID-19. V and J are TRBV18 and TRBJ2-7; the match to TRBD2 covers 7 bases. The CDR3 here is CASSPSRGGYEQYF. CDR3 sequence (DNA): TGTGCCAGCTCACCAAGTCGCGGGGGATACGAGCAGTACTTC.